A single sample is the source of the 4 T cell receptor beta chains below, sequenced in a study of CD4 T cells in relation to SARS-CoV-2 and coronaviruses. Unexposed donor CD4+ T cells date from about 2011-2018, before the COVID-19 pandemic. TCRdb keeps only in-frame clones here, not all; method: immunoSEQ multiplex PCR. Of 55,000 to 75,000 clones listed, over 70% are singletons. Material: memory CD4+ T cells from PBMCs. The receptor source for this set is a human donor in good health.

This clone was recorded a few times. The rearrangement uses TRBV9 and TRBJ2-7, with D hard to call. V was cut by 0 bases and J by 3 bases, with 16 bases left in between. The CDR3 is made up of 16 amino acids. Germline assignment: CDR1 SGDLS and CDR2 YYNGEE. This CDR3 is CASSVAGSADYYEQYF. CDR3 bases: TGTGCCAGCAGCGTAGCGGGCTCCGCGGATTACTACGAGCAGTACTTC.

The chain carries TRBV28 and TRBJ1-5; D might be TRBD1 (6 bases). V shed 6 bases and J shed 4 bases, with 19 bases lying between them. The germline gives CDR1 MDHEN, CDR2 SYDVKM. This CDR3 region has 16 residues. As DNA, the CDR3 is TGTGCCAGCAGCCTTAGGCGGACAGTTTTAAATCAGCCCCAGCATTTT. Residues: CASSLRRTVLNQPQHF.

V is TRBV29-1 and J is TRBJ2-3; D is perhaps TRBD1 (6 bases). Germline V gives CDR1 SQVTM, CDR2 ANQGSEA. The CDR3 runs 13 residues. Trimming cost V 0 bases and J 3 bases, with 7 bases left between them. CDR3 region: CSVEEGATDTQYF. CDR3 DNA sequence: TGCAGCGTTGAAGAGGGGGCGACAGATACGCAGTATTTT.

This clone was observed a handful of times. This chain links TRBV19 with TRBJ1-2, with a weak D call TRBD1 (6 bases). This CDR3 has 14 residues. V was shortened by 6 bases and J by 8 bases, with 19 bases between the two germline ends. Germline CDR1 reads LNHDA; CDR2 reads SQIVND (reference sequence). CDR3 nucleotide sequence: TGTGCCAGTAGCCGGACAGCGGCTAGGGAAGGCTACACCTTC. It yields the protein CASSRTAAREGYTF.